This T cell receptor (beta chain) was recorded in a study of metastatic and nonmetastatic thyroid tumors. TCRdb ran MiXCR on the PCR reads. This table holds 43,000 or so clones, less than 5% found once. This clone appeared many times. All patients were treatment-naive before thyroid surgery. Sequenced material: blood. The sequence came from a female donor with papillary thyroid cancer or a benign thyroid nodule (not recorded which). Some clones in this sample may be carry-over from other donors' samples.

As DNA, the CDR3 is TGTGCCACCAGCAGAGAAGTCGGGACTAGCGGAACCTACGAGCAGTACTTC. This sequence encodes CATSREVGTSGTYEQYF. V and J are TRBV15 and TRBJ2-7; 11 bases line up with TRBD2. Germline assignment: CDR1 LNHNV and CDR2 YYDKDF (reference sequence). V lost 0 bases and J lost 2; bases outside the gene matches: 6. This CDR3 spans 17 amino acids.